What follows is one TCR beta chain and its context. These data originate in a study of T cell responses to AZD1222 COVID-19 vaccine. TCRdb's copy holds only in-frame clones and misses some; the assay was immunoSEQ multiplex PCR. Of roughly 140,000 clones in the sample, about 92% were seen once. Per germline, CDR1 MNHEY and CDR2 SVGAGI. This CDR3 contains 10 residues. Between the trimmed V and J ends, which lost 3 bases and 6 bases, there was a span of 0 bases. The rearrangement links TRBV6-5 to TRBJ1-5; D ambiguous. The sequence was obtained from an adult who received the AZD1222 COVID-19 vaccine. The input for sequencing was peripheral blood, taken 28 days after the second AZD1222 dose. The CDR3 sequence: CASSYQPQHF. CDR3 DNA: TGTGCCAGCAGTTATCAGCCCCAGCATTTT.